Listed below are T cell receptor beta chains from one sample, sequenced in a study of graft-versus-host responses after intestinal transplantation. Their specific antigens are unknown. Generated by immunoSEQ multiplex PCR, the TCRdb table keeps only in-frame clones and is missing some. The repertoire holds over 100,000 clones, about 92% seen once, with roughly 0.23% in the top ten. This specimen was unstimulated CD4+ T cells sorted from spleen or lymph node cells, taken before transplant. The receptors here all came from a human donor who was the organ donor for an intestinal transplant. Both conserved end residues are part of each CDR3. Each record gives: CDR3 length, clone size, D gene, J gene, V gene, CDR3 DNA, CDR3 protein. D genes are given only for firm matches. Rows give clone size only sometimes, using once, few, many, or a class for an expanded clone.

>16|-|TRBD2|TRBJ2-1|TRBV2
TGTGCCAGCAGGGACCAACTAGCGGGGGACTACAATGAGCAGTTCTTC
CASRDQLAGDYNEQFF
>14|-|-|TRBJ2-4|TRBV28
TGTGCCAGCAGTTTACAGGGAGTCAAAAACATTCAGTACTTC
CASSLQGVKNIQYF
>14|-|-|TRBJ2-1|TRBV28
TGTGCCAGCAGGGGTTTGGGCGGGTACAATGAGCAGTTCTTC
CASRGLGGYNEQFF
>15|-|TRBD1|TRBJ2-1|TRBV5-6
TGTGCCAGCAGCTCGCTAAACAGGGGCATGGATGAGCAGTTCTTC
CASSSLNRGMDEQFF
>12|-|-|TRBJ2-5|TRBV2
TGTGCCAGCCGGGAAGCGGCAGAGACCCAGTACTTC
CASREAAETQYF
>13|-|-|TRBJ2-3|TRBV5-4
TGTGCCAGCAGCTTCCAGAGGGCAGATACGCAGTATTTT
CASSFQRADTQYF
>12|-|-|TRBJ2-3|TRBV2
TGTGCCAGCAGGACTAGCACAGATACGCAGTATTTT
CASRTSTDTQYF
>12|-|-|TRBJ2-4|TRBV7-7
TGTGCTAGCAGCCGAGATTTAAACATTCAGTACTTC
CASSRDLNIQYF
>13|-|-|TRBJ2-2|TRBV18
TGTGCCAGCTCTCAGACTAGCACCGGGGAGCTGTTTTTT
CASSQTSTGELFF
>14|-|-|TRBJ1-1|TRBV5-6
TGTGCCAGCAGCTCGTTACTGGGGGGGACTGAAGCTTTCTTT
CASSSLLGGTEAFF
>15|-|TRBD2|TRBJ2-7|TRBV5-1
TGCGCCAGCGCCGGGACTAGCGGGATTCCCTACGAGCAGTACTTC
CASAGTSGIPYEQYF
>13|once|-|TRBJ2-7|TRBV7-2
TGTGCCAGCAGCTTTGGGACCGAGGGAAAGCAGTACTTC
CASSFGTEGKQYF
>15|-|-|TRBJ1-2|TRBV7-2
TGTGCCAGCAGCTTAAACGACAGTCCTAACTATGGCTACACCTTC
CASSLNDSPNYGYTF
>14|-|TRBD2|TRBJ2-1|TRBV29-1
TGCAGCGTTGACGGGACTAGCGGGAGGTATGAGCAGTTCTTC
CSVDGTSGRYEQFF
>14|-|TRBD1|TRBJ1-1|TRBV7-9
TGTGCCAGCAGCTTAGGGAGGGGGCAGGATGAAGCTTTCTTT
CASSLGRGQDEAFF
>15|once|TRBD1|TRBJ1-1|TRBV6-1
TGTGCCAGCAGTGAAAGTTGGGAGGGGGCCACTGAAGCTTTCTTT
CASSESWEGATEAFF
>17|-|-|TRBJ1-2|TRBV10-3
TGTGCCATCAGTGAGGACCATACAAGGGACGTTAACTATGGCTACACCTTC
CAISEDHTRDVNYGYTF
>15|-|-|TRBJ1-5|TRBV7-2
TGTGCCAGCAGCTGGAACTCAGGGCCCAATCAGCCCCAGCATTTT
CASSWNSGPNQPQHF
>15|-|-|TRBJ1-3|TRBV6-1
TGTGCCAGCAGTGGGGTCCCGGAACACGGAAACACCATATATTTT
CASSGVPEHGNTIYF
>12|-|TRBD1|TRBJ1-2|TRBV28
TGTGCCAGCAGCCCTAGGGGGCGAGGCTACACCTTC
CASSPRGRGYTF
>13|-|-|TRBJ1-5|TRBV6-5
TGTGCCAGCAATAAACTGGGGGCCCAGCCCCAGCATTTT
CASNKLGAQPQHF
>11|-|-|TRBJ2-5|TRBV6-1
TGTGCCAGCTTTACCACAGAGACCCAGTACTTC
CASFTTETQYF
>14|-|-|TRBJ1-2|TRBV6-5
TGTGCCAGCAGTTACTCGGCAGGGGCCCATGGCTACACCTTC
CASSYSAGAHGYTF
>16|-|TRBD1|TRBJ1-1|TRBV28
TGTGCCAGCAGGGAGCCGGGACAGGGGGCAAACACTGAAGCTTTCTTT
CASREPGQGANTEAFF
>14|-|-|TRBJ2-1|TRBV10-1
TGCGCCAGCAGTGAGTCCGCGTGGCGGGATGAGCAGTTCTTC
CASSESAWRDEQFF
>14|few|-|TRBJ1-5|TRBV6-5
TGTGCCAGCAGGCCCCGGGCCCTCAATCAGCCCCAGCATTTT
CASRPRALNQPQHF
>14|-|TRBD2|TRBJ2-7|TRBV7-3
TGTGCCAGCAGCTTGGGACTAGCGGGTGGAAAGCAGTACTTC
CASSLGLAGGKQYF
>13|-|-|TRBJ2-2|TRBV30
TGTGCCTGCGCCCGTGGGCACACCGGGGAGCTGTTTTTT
CACARGHTGELFF
>15|few|-|TRBJ2-3|TRBV7-2
TGTGCCAGCAGCCCCAGGGGTCCCAGCACAGATACGCAGTATTTT
CASSPRGPSTDTQYF
>16|-|-|TRBJ2-7|TRBV5-8
TGTGCCAGCAGCGTCCGGGACGGTCGGATGGGGTACGAGCAGTACTTC
CASSVRDGRMGYEQYF
>16|-|TRBD2|TRBJ2-1|TRBV14
TGTGCCAGCAGCCAACTGGGACTAGCTACAGGCAATGAGCAGTTCTTC
CASSQLGLATGNEQFF
>16|-|TRBD1|TRBJ2-1|TRBV7-8
TGTGCCAGCAGCCTACACCGGGACAGGCGCAACAATGAGCAGTTCTTC
CASSLHRDRRNNEQFF
>11|-|-|TRBJ1-2|TRBV6-1
TGTGCCAGCAGTCGCAACTATGGCTACACCTTC
CASSRNYGYTF
>15|-|TRBD2|TRBJ2-3|TRBV29-1
TGCAGCGTCGGGGGACTAGCGGGATGGTCGGATACGCAGTATTTT
CSVGGLAGWSDTQYF
>12|-|-|TRBJ2-4|TRBV7-9
TGTGCCAGCAGCTCCGAGACTAACATTCAGTACTTC
CASSSETNIQYF
>14|-|-|TRBJ2-2|TRBV6-1
TGTGCCAGCAGTGCCCGCCCCAACACCGGGGAGCTGTTTTTT
CASSARPNTGELFF
>11|-|TRBD1|TRBJ1-1|TRBV9
TGTGCCAGCAGTTCGGACAGGGAGACTTTCTTT
CASSSDRETFF
>13|few|-|TRBJ2-7|TRBV28
TGTGCCAGCAGCCCCCCGGGGGACTACGAGCAGTACTTC
CASSPPGDYEQYF
>12|-|-|TRBJ2-1|TRBV6-6
TGTGCCAGCAGTTCCAGGGGCAATGAGCAGTTCTTC
CASSSRGNEQFF
>15|-|TRBD2|TRBJ2-1|TRBV7-2
TGTGCCAGCAGCTTAGGACTAGCGGGAGGGAATGAGCAGTTCTTC
CASSLGLAGGNEQFF
>13|-|-|TRBJ2-5|TRBV27
TGTGCCAGCAGTCCCGCCCCTCAGGAGACCCAGTACTTC
CASSPAPQETQYF
>16|-|TRBD1|TRBJ1-4|TRBV13
TGTGCCAGCAGCTTAGTTGGGACAGGGGGTGAGGAAAAACTGTTTTTT
CASSLVGTGGEEKLFF
>15|once|-|TRBJ1-1|TRBV7-2
TGTGCCAGCAGCTCGCAGGGACCGCGGAGCACTGAAGCTTTCTTT
CASSSQGPRSTEAFF
>13|-|-|TRBJ1-5|TRBV4-1
TGCGCCAGCAGCCTGAAGGCGGATCAGCCCCAGCATTTT
CASSLKADQPQHF
>12|-|-|TRBJ2-7|TRBV5-1
TGCGCCAGCAGCCGGACCTCCTACGAGCAGTACTTC
CASSRTSYEQYF
>12|-|-|TRBJ2-7|TRBV23-1
TGCGCCAGCAGTCAACCTAACTACGAGCAGTACTTC
CASSQPNYEQYF
>14|once|-|TRBJ2-7|TRBV11-2
TGTGCCAGCAGCTTAGGACGGAGGGCGTACGAGCAGTACTTC
CASSLGRRAYEQYF
>13|-|-|TRBJ2-3|TRBV6-6
TGTGCCAGCAGTTCTAGCGGCACAGATACGCAGTATTTT
CASSSSGTDTQYF